These 23 T cell receptor beta chains originate from one sample sequenced in a study of beta chain features in type 1 diabetes (dated by TCRdb to the late 2010s). The library was built by means of the immunoSEQ multiplex PCR assay. The entire amount of isolated RNA was reverse transcribed using the High Capacity cDNA Reverse Transcription Kit, so the sequenced TCRB transcripts were expressed ones. The table comes from immuneACCESS by way of TCRdb, which keeps in-frame sequences with V and J called. Part of the clones is missing from these tables; in studies checked, under half for an unresolved V gene and the rest for unknown reasons. This sample lists roughly 610,000 clones; roughly a sixth were detected once. The top ten clones comprise approximately 0.087% of the sample. The source material was naive CD4+ T cells from blood. The sample's cell subset or site label is to be understood as: true naive CD4+ T cells. The source of these receptors is a man younger than 35 in good health.

A few counts support this clone. The gene calls are TRBV14 and TRBJ1-1, with a weak D call TRBD1 (5 bases). This CDR3 contains 16 residues. In germline, CDR1 is SGHDN, CDR2 FVKESK. V lost 0 bases and J 1 base, leaving 12 bases between the germline ends. The CDR3 spells CASSQDRGHRNTEAFF. The CDR3 DNA reads TGTGCCAGCAGCCAAGATCGCGGACACAGGAACACTGAAGCTTTCTTT.

The V gene is TRBV27, the J gene TRBJ1-5; tentative D call: TRBD1 (6 bases). Per the germline V gene, CDR1 is MNHEY and CDR2 is SMNVEV (reference sequence). The CDR3 has 13 amino acids. Trimming cost V 4 bases and J 7 bases, with 11 bases left between them. CDR3 loop: CASSSDRLQPQHF. CDR3 bases: TGTGCCAGCAGTTCAGACAGGCTCCAGCCCCAGCATTTT.

The chain has TRBV9 and TRBJ2-2; D is ambiguous. The CDR3 runs to 16 residues. The germline CDR1 and CDR2 sequences are SGDLS and YYNGEE. Trimming took off 3 bases at V and 4 bases at J, with 16 bases between the two ends. The CDR3 region has the DNA TGTGCCAGCAGCGGAGTTACTGGGGTAGTCACCGGGGAGCTGTTTTTT. Translated: CASSGVTGVVTGELFF.

This clone was counted only a few times. The rearrangement joins TRBV4-3 to TRBJ2-7; possibly TRBD1 for D (5 bases). The CDR3 is 15 amino acids. Germline assignment: CDR1 LGHNA and CDR2 YSLEER. Trimming took off 0 bases at V and 7 bases at J, with 16 bases between the two ends. CDR3 loop: CASSQDWLQAREQYF. The CDR3 nucleotides are TGCGCCAGCAGCCAAGATTGGTTACAGGCACGGGAGCAGTACTTC.

The chain is built from TRBV4-2 and TRBJ2-7, with D perhaps assigned TRBD1 or TRBD2 (5 bases each). Germline values: CDR1 LGHNA, CDR2 YNFKEQ. V shed 3 bases and J shed 3 bases, with 12 bases lying between them. This CDR3 is 14 amino acids long. CDR3 coding DNA: TGTGCCAGCAGCCAGGCAAGGGGACGCTACGAGCAGTACTTC. Its translation is CASSQARGRYEQYF.

For the CDR3, the DNA is TGTGCCAGCAGTTTTTCATACCCGGGGCGGAAGACTTACGAGCAGTACTTC. It specifies CASSFSYPGRKTYEQYF. The chain recombines TRBV28 with TRBJ2-7, with D perhaps matching TRBD1 or TRBD2 (5 bases each). The V gene lost 3 bases and the J gene lost 4 bases, with 22 bases spanning the gap. The length of the CDR3 is 17 residues. Germline values: CDR1 MDHEN, CDR2 SYDVKM.

CDR3: CASSFRPGAQGGEQYF. CDR3 coding DNA: TGCGCCAGCAGCTTTCGTCCGGGCGCTCAAGGGGGCGAGCAGTACTTC. The J gene is TRBJ2-7, the V gene TRBV5-1; a weak D match, TRBD1 (6 bases). Germline V lookup: CDR1 SGHRS, CDR2 YFSETQ. The CDR3 consists of 16 residues. Between the trimmed V and J ends, which lost 2 bases and 6 bases, there was a span of 21 bases.

The chain carries TRBV6-5 and TRBJ2-5; 8 bases line up with TRBD1. The CDR3 extends over 14 amino acids. Germline trimming cut 0 bases from V and 4 bases from J; bases unmatched to any gene: 1. Germline lookup yields CDR1 MNHEY and CDR2 SVGAGI. CDR3 residues: CASSYSTGVETQYF. In nucleotides, the CDR3 is TGTGCCAGCAGTTACTCGACAGGGGTAGAGACCCAGTACTTC.

The chain couples TRBV5-1 to TRBJ2-7, with D unclear. V lost 0 bases and J lost 3, with 13 bases in between. Germline-derived CDR1 and CDR2 are SGHRS and YFSETQ. CDR3 length: 15 residues. The CDR3 spells CASSLALDADYEQYF. The CDR3 DNA reads TGCGCCAGCAGCTTGGCCCTCGACGCCGACTACGAGCAGTACTTC.

This clone was detected a few times. The chain links TRBV7-3 to TRBJ1-2; D is perhaps TRBD1 (5 bases). CDR1 and CDR2 (germline): SGHTA, FQGTGA. V lost 7 bases, J lost 6 bases, and 9 bases lay in between. The length of the CDR3 is 11 residues. CDR3 nucleotides: TGTGCCAGCACTTTGGGGGATGGCTACACCTTC. Protein product: CASTLGDGYTF.

In its sample, this clone was seen a few times. The chain combines TRBV25-1 with TRBJ2-7, with 8 bases that match TRBD1. CDR1 and CDR2 (germline): MGHDK, SYGVNS. There are 15 residues in the CDR3. Trimming at V came to 3 bases and at J to 3 bases, leaving 7 bases not matched to a gene. CDR3 nucleotide sequence: TGTGCCAGCAGTGACAGGGGGCGCGGGCGCTACGAGCAGTACTTC. This codes for CASSDRGRGRYEQYF.

This clone occurred a few times. The sample carries other DNA sequences with the same CDR3. The chain carries TRBV9 and TRBJ2-1; 10 positions agree with TRBD1. CDR1 and CDR2 from the germline V gene are SGDLS and YYNGEE. The CDR3 totals 15 residues. Trimming at V came to 2 bases and at J to 4 bases, leaving 3 bases not matched to a gene. CDR3 nucleotides: TGTGCCAGCAGCGTCCGGGACAGGGGATACAATGAGCAGTTCTTC. This codes for CASSVRDRGYNEQFF.

Worth noting for this clone: The same CDR3 can be traced to other DNA sequences in this sample. The chain recombines TRBV2 with TRBJ2-5; no clear D. V lost 6 bases, J lost 2 bases, and 4 bases lay in between. The CDR3 consists of 11 residues. Germline V lookup: CDR1 SNHLY, CDR2 FYNNEI. The CDR3 bases are TGTGCCAGCAGAACTCAAGAGACCCAGTACTTC. Amino acids: CASRTQETQYF.

The sample holds a few counts of this clone. The chain has TRBV5-4 and TRBJ2-6, with D perhaps TRBD1 (6 bases). Trimming took 4 bases from V and 2 from J, leaving 10 bases between them. The CDR3 is 15 residues long. Germline V gene sequence: CDR1 SGHNT, CDR2 YYREEE (reference sequence). The CDR3 region is CASSLTGPGANVLTF. The CDR3 DNA follows: TGTGCCAGCAGCCTTACAGGGCCTGGGGCCAACGTCCTGACTTTC.

The rearrangement links TRBV6-1 to TRBJ2-7; 10 bases are a match to TRBD1. V gave up 2 bases and J gave up 2 bases; unmatched junction bases: 6. Germline CDR1 is MNHNS and CDR2 is SASEGT. The CDR3 length is 16 residues. CDR3 sequence (DNA): TGTGCCAGCAGTGAACAGGGACAGGGGCGGCCCTACGAGCAGTACTTC. Its translation is CASSEQGQGRPYEQYF.

The CDR3 loop is CASSWDRGYEQYF. In DNA, the CDR3 is TGTGCCAGCAGTTGGGACAGGGGTTACGAGCAGTACTTC. The chain joins TRBV2 to TRBJ2-7, with TRBD1 matching 10 bases. In germline, CDR1 is SNHLY, CDR2 FYNNEI. J gave up 4 bases and V 5 bases, and 2 bases lay outside the gene matches. The CDR3 is 13 residues long.

The chain is built from TRBV19 and TRBJ2-5; D is possibly TRBD1 or TRBD2 (5 bases each). The CDR3 contains 14 residues. Per germline, CDR1 LNHDA and CDR2 SQIVND (reference sequence). Trimming stripped 3 bases from V and 5 bases from J, with 13 bases between. CDR3 residues: CASSIRGDAETQYF. The CDR3 DNA sequence: TGTGCCAGTAGTATCAGAGGGGACGCGGAGACCCAGTACTTC.

This clone was detected only a few times. The rearrangement links TRBV4-3 to TRBJ2-5; D remains unclear. V was pared by 0 bases and J by 4 bases, with 18 bases between. This CDR3 has 17 residues. CDR1 and CDR2 (germline): LGHNA, YSLEER. The CDR3 region is CASSQDPSKGFGETQYF. The CDR3 DNA follows: TGCGCCAGCAGCCAAGATCCGAGTAAAGGGTTCGGAGAGACCCAGTACTTC.

This clone was observed a few times. This chain uses TRBV11-2 with TRBJ2-5, with a tentative D call TRBD1 (6 bases). The V end lost 6 bases, the J end lost 5 bases, and 10 bases lay between the germline ends. CDR1 is SGHAT and CDR2 is FQNNGV in the germline V gene. CDR3 length equals 12 residues. This CDR3 is CASRERGETQYF. CDR3 sequence (DNA): TGTGCCAGCAGGGAAAGGGGGGAGACCCAGTACTTC.

This chain joins TRBV7-9 and TRBJ2-7; 11 bases match TRBD1. The CDR3 loop spans 15 amino acids. V was clipped by 4 bases and J by 4 bases; unmatched bases: 6. Germline values: CDR1 SEHNR, CDR2 FQNEAQ (reference sequence). CDR3 nucleotide sequence: TGTGCCAGCAGCTGGAGGACAGGGGGCGGGTACGAGCAGTACTTC. Translating gives CASSWRTGGGYEQYF.

This clone was recorded a few times. The chain carries TRBV25-1 and TRBJ1-2, with TRBD1 as a possible D gene (5 bases). Trimming removed 6 bases from V and 9 bases from J, with 14 bases in between. Per the germline V gene, CDR1 is MGHDK and CDR2 is SYGVNS. The CDR3 contains 12 residues. In DNA form, the CDR3 reads TGTGCCAGCAGGACAGAAACTATGCGCTACACCTTC. It translates to CASRTETMRYTF.

The rearrangement links TRBV27 to TRBJ1-3, with D uncertain. CDR1 is MNHEY, CDR2 SMNVEV, per germline (reference sequence). Trimming cost V 2 bases and J 4 bases, with 15 bases left between them. This CDR3 has 16 residues. The CDR3 loop reads CASSLEAPSGGNTIYF. The CDR3, as DNA: TGTGCCAGCAGTTTAGAGGCACCTTCGGGGGGAAACACCATATATTTT.

This clone was counted a few times. The V call is TRBV2, the J call TRBJ2-6; possibly TRBD2 for D (5 bases). The CDR3 sequence is 14 residues long. Trimming left V 6 bases short and J 3 bases short, with 9 bases between. The V gene's germline CDR1 is SNHLY and CDR2 FYNNEI. CDR3 protein: CASSGVGGANVLTF. CDR3 nucleotide sequence: TGTGCCAGCAGCGGGGTAGGTGGGGCCAACGTCCTGACTTTC.